A single sample gave rise to the 5 T cell receptor beta chains below, sequenced in a study of blood T cells in healthy people across ages. For the second PCR, which ran for 7 to 11 cycles, a sample-barcoded 5' primer and a J-beta primer mix were used. TCRdb re-derived calls from the 5' RACE reads in MiXCR, one entry per CDR3 protein. Of over 700,000 distinct CDR3 sequences listed, 25% are singletons. These data are also associated with another study on T cells of mothers and their children.

The sequencing input was blood. These receptors were taken from a boy aged 5-17 years in good health.

The chain combines TRBV6-5 with TRBJ2-5; D possibly corresponds to TRBD1 (5 bases). V lost 2 bases to trimming and J lost 5 bases, with 18 bases between them. This CDR3 region has 16 residues. From germline, CDR1 is MNHEY and CDR2 SVGAGI. CDR3 in amino acids: CASSYAKIKGSETQYF. The CDR3, as DNA: TGTGCCAGCAGTTACGCCAAGATTAAGGGGTCGGAGACCCAGTACTTC.

This rearrangement joins TRBV5-1 to TRBJ2-3; possibly TRBD2 for D (6 bases). The CDR3 loop spans 14 amino acids. Germline lookup yields CDR1 SGHRS and CDR2 YFSETQ. V lost 5 bases to trimming and J lost 2 bases, with 12 bases between them. DNA for the CDR3: TGCGCCAGCAGGCCGGGACTCCACACAGATACGCAGTATTTT. Its protein product is CASRPGLHTDTQYF. Based on the CDR3 plus reference TRBV5-1 and TRBJ2-3, the full variable domain is KAGVTQTPRYLIKTRGQQVTLSCSPISGHRSVSWYQQTPGQGLQFLFEYFSETQRNKGNFPGRFSGRQFSNSRSEMNVSTLELGDSALYLCASRPGLHTDTQYFGPGTRLTVL.

The chain carries TRBV12-3 or TRBV12-4 and TRBJ1-1; TRBD1 matches at 8 bases. This CDR3 has 14 amino acids. The V and J ends lost 6 bases and 0 bases, in that order; junction bases with no gene match: 3. CDR3 residues: CASRWTGMNTEAFF. The CDR3 coding sequence is TGTGCCAGCAGGTGGACAGGGATGAACACTGAAGCTTTCTTT.

This clonotype was recorded at least ten times. This sequence joins TRBV7-9 and TRBJ2-6; no definite D call. V was clipped by 8 bases and J by 0 bases, with 5 bases between them. This CDR3 is built from 13 residues. The germline CDR1 and CDR2 sequences are SEHNR and FQNEAQ (reference sequence). This CDR3 is CASGVSGANVLTF. CDR3 nucleotide sequence: TGTGCCAGCGGGGTCTCTGGGGCCAACGTCCTGACTTTC. Filled out from reference TRBV7-9 and TRBJ2-6, the complete variable domain reads DTGVSQNPRHKITKRGQNVTFRCDPISEHNRLYWYRQTLGQGPEFLTYFQNEAQLEKSRLLSDRFSAERPKGSFSTLEIQRTEQGDSAMYLCASGVSGANVLTFGAGSRLTVL.

This clonotype was seen a few times. The rearrangement uses TRBV23-1 and TRBJ2-5; D not certain. TRBV23-1 is filed as an ORF, its function uncertain. This CDR3 is 15 amino acids long. V was shortened by 8 bases and J by 0 bases, with 16 bases between the two germline ends. The CDR3 region has the DNA TGCGCCAGCTTATTAACGTCGGGTTACCAAGAGACCCAGTACTTC. Translating it yields CASLLTSGYQETQYF.